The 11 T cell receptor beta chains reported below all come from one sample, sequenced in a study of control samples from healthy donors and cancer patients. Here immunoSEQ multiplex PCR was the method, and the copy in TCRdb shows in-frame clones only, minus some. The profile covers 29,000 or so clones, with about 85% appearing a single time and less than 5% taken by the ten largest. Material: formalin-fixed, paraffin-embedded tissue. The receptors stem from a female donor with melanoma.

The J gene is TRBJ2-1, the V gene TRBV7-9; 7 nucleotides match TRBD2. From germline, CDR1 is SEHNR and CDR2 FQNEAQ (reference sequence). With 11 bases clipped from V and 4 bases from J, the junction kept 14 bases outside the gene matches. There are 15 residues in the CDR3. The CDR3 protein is CALGYGGSRYNEQFF. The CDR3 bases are TGTGCCCTTGGCTACGGGGGGAGCCGATACAATGAGCAGTTCTTC.

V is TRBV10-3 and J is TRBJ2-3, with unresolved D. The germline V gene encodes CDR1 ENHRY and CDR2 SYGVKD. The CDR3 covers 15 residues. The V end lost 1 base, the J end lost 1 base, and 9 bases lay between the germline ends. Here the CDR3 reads CAISEYNWGTDTQYF. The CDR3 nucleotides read TGTGCCATCAGTGAGTATAACTGGGGCACAGATACGCAGTATTTT.

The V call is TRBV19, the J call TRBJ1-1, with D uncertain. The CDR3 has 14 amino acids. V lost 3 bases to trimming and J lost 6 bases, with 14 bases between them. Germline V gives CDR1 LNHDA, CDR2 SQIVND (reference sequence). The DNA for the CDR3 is TGTGCCAGTAGTATCGGTTGGAGCCCCTCTGAAGCTTTCTTT. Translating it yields CASSIGWSPSEAFF.

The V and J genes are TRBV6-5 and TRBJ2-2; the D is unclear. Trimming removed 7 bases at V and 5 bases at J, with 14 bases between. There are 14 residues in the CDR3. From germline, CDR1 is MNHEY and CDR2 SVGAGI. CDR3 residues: CASTQDTRTGELFF. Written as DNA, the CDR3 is TGTGCCAGCACACAAGATACACGGACCGGGGAGCTGTTTTTT.

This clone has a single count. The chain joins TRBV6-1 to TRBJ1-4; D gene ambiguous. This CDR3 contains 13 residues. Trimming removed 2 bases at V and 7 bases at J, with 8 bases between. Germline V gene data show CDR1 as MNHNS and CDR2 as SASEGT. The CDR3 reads CASSENGVEKLFF. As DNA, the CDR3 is TGTGCCAGCAGTGAAAATGGGGTTGAAAAACTGTTTTTT.

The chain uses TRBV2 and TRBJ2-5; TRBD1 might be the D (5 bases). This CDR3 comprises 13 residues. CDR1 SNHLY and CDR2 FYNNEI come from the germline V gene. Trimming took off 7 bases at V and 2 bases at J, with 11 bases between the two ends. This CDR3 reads CASNRGRQETQYF. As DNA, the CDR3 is TGTGCCAGCAATAGGGGCAGACAAGAGACCCAGTACTTC.

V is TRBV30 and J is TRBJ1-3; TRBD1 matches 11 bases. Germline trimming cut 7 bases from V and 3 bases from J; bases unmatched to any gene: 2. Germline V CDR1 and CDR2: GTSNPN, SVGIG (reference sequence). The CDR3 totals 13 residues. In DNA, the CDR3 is TGTGCCTCAGGGACAGGGGGTGGAAACACCATATATTTT. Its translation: CASGTGGGNTIYF.

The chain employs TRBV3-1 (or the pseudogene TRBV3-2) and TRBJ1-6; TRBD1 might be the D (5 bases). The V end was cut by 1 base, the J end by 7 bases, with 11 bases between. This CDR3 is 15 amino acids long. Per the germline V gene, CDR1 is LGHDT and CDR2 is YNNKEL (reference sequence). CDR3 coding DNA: TGTGCCAGCAGCCAAGTCGGGGGAATAAATTCACCCCTCCACTTT. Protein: CASSQVGGINSPLHF.

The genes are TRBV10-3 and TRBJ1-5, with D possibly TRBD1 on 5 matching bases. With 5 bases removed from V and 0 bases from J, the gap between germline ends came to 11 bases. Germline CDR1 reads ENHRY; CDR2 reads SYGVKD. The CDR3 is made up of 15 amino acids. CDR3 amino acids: CAISLDRDSNQPQHF. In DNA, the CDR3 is TGTGCCATCAGTCTTGACAGAGATAGCAATCAGCCCCAGCATTTT.

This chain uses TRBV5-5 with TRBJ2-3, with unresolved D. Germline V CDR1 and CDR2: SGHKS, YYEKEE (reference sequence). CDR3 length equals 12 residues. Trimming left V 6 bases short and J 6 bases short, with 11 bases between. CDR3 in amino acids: CASIDLTDTQYF. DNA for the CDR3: TGTGCCAGCATTGATCTAACCGATACGCAGTATTTT. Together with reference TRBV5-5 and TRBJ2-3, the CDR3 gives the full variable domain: DAGVTQSPTHLIKTRGQQVTLRCSPISGHKSVSWYQQVLGQGPQFIFQYYEKEERGRGNFPDRFSARQFPNYSSELNVNALLLGDSALYLCASIDLTDTQYFGPGTRLTVL.

The CDR3 DNA reads TGTGCCAGCAGTGAACGGTGGCTTTCTGGAAACACCATATATTTT. Protein sequence: CASSERWLSGNTIYF. The chain couples TRBV6-1 to TRBJ1-3, with D hard to call. This CDR3 is 15 amino acids long. V lost 2 bases to trimming and J lost 1 base, with 9 bases between them. Germline lookup yields CDR1 MNHNS and CDR2 SASEGT.